The TCR beta chain described here comes from a study of T cell responses to AZD1222 COVID-19 vaccine. CDR3 length: 15 amino acids. V was pared by 5 bases and J by 2 bases, with 15 bases between. Germline V gene sequence: CDR1 MNHEY, CDR2 SVGAGI. The table came from immunoSEQ multiplex PCR; TCRdb's copy has only in-frame clones and leaves some out. Altogether roughly 110,000 clones are present, about nine tenths being singletons, with the ten largest covering almost 6.5%. The sample here was peripheral blood, taken 28 days after the second AZD1222 dose. This TCR derives from an adult who received the AZD1222 COVID-19 vaccine. The chain is built from TRBV6-5 and TRBJ1-2; a possible D gene is TRBD1 (6 bases). The CDR3 sequence: CASSRKGGGNYGYTF. CDR3 in DNA: TGTGCCAGCAGTCGAAAGGGGGGAGGGAACTATGGCTACACCTTC.